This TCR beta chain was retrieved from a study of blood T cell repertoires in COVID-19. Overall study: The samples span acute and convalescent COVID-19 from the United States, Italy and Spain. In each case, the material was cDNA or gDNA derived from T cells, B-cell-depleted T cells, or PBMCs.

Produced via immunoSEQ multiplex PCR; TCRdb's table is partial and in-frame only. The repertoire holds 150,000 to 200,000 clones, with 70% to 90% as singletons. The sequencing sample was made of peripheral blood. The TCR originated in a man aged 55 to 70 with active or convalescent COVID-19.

CDR3 DNA sequence: TGTGCCAGCAGTGAAGGGGCGGGGAGGAAGGGCGAGCAGTACTTC. Translating it yields CASSEGAGRKGEQYF. This sequence joins TRBV6-1 and TRBJ2-7; a weak D match, TRBD2 (6 bases). The CDR3 contains 15 residues. V dropped 1 base and J dropped 6 bases, with 16 bases sitting between them. Germline CDR1 is MNHNS and CDR2 is SASEGT.